Included here is one TCR beta chain sequence, with context. Its antigen is currently unknown. These data come from a study of shared clonotypes between healthy human individuals. Repertoires were generated with immunoSEQ multiplex PCR, while TCRdb's copy carries only in-frame clones and drops some. There are hundreds of thousands of clones in the sample; about 96% occur only once, and less than 0.25% lies in the top ten. CDR1 is MNHNS, CDR2 SASEGT, per germline. V was cut by 7 bases and J by 2 bases, with 15 bases left in between. The CDR3 extends over 14 amino acids. Study-wide results and caveats: Generation of non-shared clonotypes was less probable than generation of clonotypes shared by all four donors.

Naive CD8 cells, CD45RO-negative and positively selected for CCR7, excluded terminally differentiated effector memory CD45RA+ cells. The sequence was obtained from a man younger than 40 in good health. Material for sequencing was naive CD8+ T cells sorted from blood. J is TRBJ2-7 and V is TRBV6-1; D is unclear. The CDR3 here is CASIVSRNPYEQYF. The DNA of the CDR3 is TGTGCCAGCATTGTTAGCAGGAACCCCTACGAGCAGTACTTC.